A single sample gave rise to the 10 T cell receptor beta chains below, sequenced in a study of cytomegalovirus exposure and HLA in healthy donors. The method was immunoSEQ multiplex PCR; TCRdb's version includes in-frame clones alone and lacks a portion of them. The data contain about 360,000 clones, just over 85% of them singletons. The sample consisted of PBMCs. These receptors were taken from a woman in her late teens or twenties in good health and CMV-seronegative.

The chain has TRBV5-6 and TRBJ2-5, with 8 bases matching TRBD1. Germline V gene lookup returns CDR1 SGHDT and CDR2 YYEEEE. The CDR3 extends over 16 amino acids. With V trimmed by 3 bases and J by 1 base, 8 bases remained unmatched. The CDR3 DNA follows: TGTGCCAGCAGCTGGTACAGGGGGAGAACCCAAGAGACCCAGTACTTC. This gives the protein CASSWYRGRTQETQYF. Full variable domain (rest looked up from reference TRBV5-6 and TRBJ2-5): DAGVTQSPTHLIKTRGQQVTLRCSPKSGHDTVSWYQQALGQGPQFIFQYYEEEERQRGNFPDRFSGHQFPNYSSELNVNALLLGDSALYLCASSWYRGRTQETQYFGPGTRLLVL.

This clone was detected only a few times. The chain employs TRBV15 and TRBJ1-5; maybe TRBD1 (6 bases). The V and J ends lost 6 bases and 2 bases respectively, with 11 bases between them. CDR3 length: 14 residues. The germline V gene encodes CDR1 LNHNV and CDR2 YYDKDF (reference sequence). The CDR3 DNA is TGTGCCACCAGAGGGGGACGGGGCAATCAGCCCCAGCATTTT. Translated, it gives CATRGGRGNQPQHF.

The genes are TRBV30 and TRBJ1-1; a possible D gene is TRBD1 (5 bases). The germline CDR1 and CDR2 sequences are GTSNPN and SVGIG (reference sequence). This CDR3 has 13 residues. Trimming cost V 3 bases and J 2 bases, with 10 bases left between them. CDR3 region: CAWSAGVNTEAFF. The CDR3 region has the DNA TGTGCCTGGAGCGCGGGGGTCAACACTGAAGCTTTCTTT.

The V gene is TRBV9, the J gene TRBJ2-1, with 10 bases that match TRBD2. Trimming cost V 4 bases and J 2 bases; bases outside gene matches: 6. This CDR3 has 16 residues. The germline V gene encodes CDR1 SGDLS and CDR2 YYNGEE. The CDR3 sequence: CASSPRTSGTYNEQFF. CDR3 bases: TGTGCCAGCAGCCCGAGGACTAGCGGAACCTACAATGAGCAGTTCTTC.

The chain joins TRBV5-1 to TRBJ1-1; TRBD1 matches at 8 bases. This CDR3 is built from 13 residues. CDR1 is SGHRS and CDR2 is YFSETQ in the germline V gene. J was trimmed by 3 bases and V by 6 bases; bases with no gene match: 4. The DNA for the CDR3 is TGCGCCAGCACCAAACAGGGGGACACTGAAGCTTTCTTT. Its translation is CASTKQGDTEAFF.

The chain has TRBV15 and TRBJ2-1, with 11 nucleotides matching TRBD2. This CDR3 comprises 18 residues. The germline V gene has CDR1 LNHNV and CDR2 YYDKDF (reference sequence). V lost 1 base to trimming and J lost 3 bases; unmatched junction nucleotides: 8. This chain's CDR3 is CATSRAIHLAGGYNEQFF. The CDR3 DNA reads as TGTGCCACCAGCAGAGCGATCCATCTAGCGGGAGGCTACAATGAGCAGTTCTTC.

The chain is built from TRBV6-5 and TRBJ2-1, with 8 bases identical to TRBD2. Germline assignment: CDR1 MNHEY and CDR2 SVGAGI. Losses at the gene ends were 4 bases for V and 14 bases for J; bases not matched to a gene: 7. The CDR3 length is 12 residues. The CDR3 region has the DNA TGTGCCAGCAGTTCGACTAGCGATTTTGAGTTCTTC. This encodes CASSSTSDFEFF.

V usage is TRBV19 and J usage is TRBJ2-1; 8 bases are shared with TRBD2. The length of the CDR3 is 14 residues. J was trimmed by 10 bases and V by 9 bases; bases with no gene match: 14. CDR1 and CDR2 from the germline V gene are LNHDA and SQIVND (reference sequence). In DNA, the CDR3 is TGTGCCAGCAGGCGCCTAGCGGGCTCTGGCGAGCAGTTCTTC. Its translation: CASRRLAGSGEQFF.

As regards this clone: This same CDR3 is encoded by further DNA sequences in the sample. The gene calls are TRBV27 and TRBJ1-1; possible D gene TRBD1, 6 bases. Germline lookup yields CDR1 MNHEY and CDR2 SMNVEV (reference sequence). Trimming cost V 0 bases and J 0 bases, with 8 bases left between them. This CDR3 is 15 amino acids long. CDR3 in DNA: TGTGCCAGCAGTTTATCCCAGGGGTTGAACACTGAAGCTTTCTTT. Residues: CASSLSQGLNTEAFF.

The chain recombines TRBV6-4 with TRBJ1-5; the D is unclear. The CDR3 runs to 14 residues. Trimming took off 1 base at V and 4 bases at J, with 8 bases between the two ends. Germline lookup yields CDR1 MRHNA and CDR2 SNTAGT. DNA for the CDR3: TGTGCCAGCAGTGACTTCCCCCAGAATCAGCCCCAGCATTTT. Translated: CASSDFPQNQPQHF.